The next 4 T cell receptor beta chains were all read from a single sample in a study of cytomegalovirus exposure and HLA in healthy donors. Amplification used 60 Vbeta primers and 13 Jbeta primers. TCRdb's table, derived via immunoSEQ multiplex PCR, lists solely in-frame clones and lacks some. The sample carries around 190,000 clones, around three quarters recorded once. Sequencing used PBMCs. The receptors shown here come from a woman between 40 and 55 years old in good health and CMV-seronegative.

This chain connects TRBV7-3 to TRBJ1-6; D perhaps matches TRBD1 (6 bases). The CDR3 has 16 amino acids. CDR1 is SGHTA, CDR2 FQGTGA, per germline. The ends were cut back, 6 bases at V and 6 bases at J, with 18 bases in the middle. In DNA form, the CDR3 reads TGTGCCAGCAGATACGCCCTCCGGGACACTAATTCACCCCTCCACTTT. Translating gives CASRYALRDTNSPLHF.

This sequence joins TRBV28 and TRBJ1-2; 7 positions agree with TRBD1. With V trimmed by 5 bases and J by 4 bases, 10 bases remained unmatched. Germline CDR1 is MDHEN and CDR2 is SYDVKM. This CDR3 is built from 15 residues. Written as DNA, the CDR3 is TGTGCCAGCAGTGAACAGGGGTACTCCGTCTATGGCTACACCTTC. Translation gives CASSEQGYSVYGYTF.

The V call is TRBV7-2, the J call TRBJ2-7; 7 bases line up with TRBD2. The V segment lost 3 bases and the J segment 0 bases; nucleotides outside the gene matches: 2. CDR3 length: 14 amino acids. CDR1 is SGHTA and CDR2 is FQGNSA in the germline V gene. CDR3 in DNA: TGTGCCAGCAGCTTTCAGCGGGGCTCCTACGAGCAGTACTTC. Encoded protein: CASSFQRGSYEQYF.

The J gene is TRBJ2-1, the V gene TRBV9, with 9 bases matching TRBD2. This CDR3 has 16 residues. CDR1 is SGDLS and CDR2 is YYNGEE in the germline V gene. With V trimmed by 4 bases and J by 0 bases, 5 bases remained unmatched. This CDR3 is CASSWSGGYSYNEQFF. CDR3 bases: TGTGCCAGCAGCTGGAGCGGGGGGTACTCCTACAATGAGCAGTTCTTC.